The 27 T cell receptor beta chains reported below all come from one sample, sequenced in a study of cytomegalovirus exposure and HLA in healthy donors. The PCR employed 60 Vbeta primers together with 13 Jbeta primers. Sequencing used immunoSEQ multiplex PCR; TCRdb keeps in-frame clones, though not all of them. This repertoire shows fewer than 200,000 clones, 60% to 80% found once; its top ten account for about 9.5%. The sample consisted of PBMCs. The receptors were gathered from a man aged 18 to 35 in good health and CMV-seropositive.

The gene calls are TRBV10-3 and TRBJ2-2, with TRBD1 matching 9 bases. This CDR3 spans 15 amino acids. V lost 9 bases to trimming and J lost 4 bases; unmatched junction nucleotides: 9. CDR1 is ENHRY and CDR2 is SYGVKD in the germline V gene. As DNA, the CDR3 is TGTGCCATTACCGACAGGGGGATTGGCACCGGGGAGCTGTTTTTT. It encodes CAITDRGIGTGELFF.

The chain combines TRBV4-1 with TRBJ1-5; D call uncertain. Trimming left V 0 bases short and J 0 bases short, with 12 bases between. The CDR3 sequence is 17 residues long. CDR1 MGHRA and CDR2 YSYEKL come from the germline V gene. The CDR3 region has the DNA TGCGCCAGCAGCCAAGACGGGTCTGCCCATAGCAATCAGCCCCAGCATTTT. Protein sequence: CASSQDGSAHSNQPQHF.

The genes are TRBV7-8 and TRBJ1-1; possible D gene TRBD1, 6 bases. The CDR3 contains 14 residues. Germline V gene lookup returns CDR1 SGHVS and CDR2 FQNEAQ. Deletions cut 5 bases from V and 4 bases from J, with 14 bases between. The CDR3 loop is CASSVTGSGTEAFF. The CDR3, as DNA: TGTGCCAGCAGCGTTACAGGGTCCGGCACTGAAGCTTTCTTT.

On this clone itself: An end of the junction differs from the germline gene, which may be a read error. This same CDR3 is encoded by further DNA sequences in the sample. This chain links TRBV10-1 with TRBJ2-7, with 9 bases that match TRBD2. This CDR3 spans 16 amino acids. CDR1 is WNHNN and CDR2 is SYGVQD in the germline V gene (reference sequence). CDR3 DNA: TGCGCCAGCAGTGAGTCTAGGCCTAGCGGGAACTACGAGCAGTATTTC. It is translated as CASSESRPSGNYEQYF.

The V gene is TRBV6-6, the J gene TRBJ1-5; D possibly corresponds to TRBD1 (5 bases). The V gene's germline CDR1 is MNHNY and CDR2 SVGAGI (reference sequence). This CDR3 comprises 11 residues. The ends were cut back, 7 bases at V and 5 bases at J, with 6 bases in the middle. CDR3 nucleotide sequence: TGTGCCAGCATGACAGATCAGCCCCAGCATTTT. It encodes CASMTDQPQHF.

The chain combines TRBV19 with TRBJ2-1; 9 bases fit TRBD1. The germline CDR1 and CDR2 sequences are LNHDA and SQIVND (reference sequence). After removal of 3 bases from V and 5 bases from J, the junction contained 5 bases not matched to a gene. The CDR3 spans 15 residues. CDR3 residues: CASSISTGGHNEQFF. The CDR3 nucleotides read TGTGCCAGTAGTATCTCGACAGGGGGTCACAATGAGCAGTTCTTC.

The chain uses TRBV4-1 and TRBJ1-4, with 8 bases fitting TRBD1. Germline V gives CDR1 MGHRA, CDR2 YSYEKL. CDR3 length equals 16 residues. J was trimmed by 3 bases and V by 7 bases; bases with no gene match: 10. CDR3: CASKKGQDLSNEKLFF. The CDR3 nucleotides read TGCGCCAGCAAAAAGGGACAGGATTTATCTAATGAAAAACTGTTTTTT.

The chain is built from TRBV7-2 and TRBJ1-2, with D possibly TRBD1 on 5 matching bases. V was trimmed by 5 bases and J by 7 bases, leaving 17 bases between them. CDR1 and CDR2 from the germline V gene are SGHTA and FQGNSA. This CDR3 has 14 amino acids. The CDR3 here is CASSPGEGRFGYTF. For the CDR3, the DNA is TGTGCCAGCAGCCCGGGAGAGGGACGGTTTGGCTACACCTTC. Filled out from reference TRBV7-2 and TRBJ1-2, the complete variable domain reads GAGVSQSPSNKVTEKGKDVELRCDPISGHTALYWYRQSLGQGLEFLIYFQGNSAPDKSGLPSDRFSAERTGGSVSTLTIQRTQQEDSAVYLCASSPGEGRFGYTFGSGTRLTVV.

V is TRBV7-9 and J is TRBJ2-7; unclear D gene. The germline CDR1 and CDR2 sequences are SEHNR and FQNEAQ (reference sequence). The CDR3 loop spans 16 amino acids. The V end was cut by 5 bases, the J end by 3 bases, with 20 bases between. The CDR3 region is CASSPQNSEYYYEQYF. CDR3 coding DNA: TGTGCCAGCAGCCCCCAAAATTCCGAATACTACTACGAGCAGTACTTC.

In its sample, this clone was seen once. The chain links TRBV4-2 to TRBJ1-2; 10 bases line up with TRBD1. CDR1 and CDR2 from the germline V gene are LGHNA and YNFKEQ. This CDR3 has 18 residues. J was trimmed by 7 bases and V by 1 base; bases with no gene match: 15. The CDR3 spells CASSQAAPSDRGRFGYTF. The DNA of the CDR3 is TGTGCCAGCAGCCAAGCGGCCCCCTCCGACAGGGGGCGTTTTGGCTACACCTTC.

V and J are TRBV5-5 and TRBJ1-2; tentatively, D is TRBD1 (6 bases). This CDR3 region has 15 residues. The V gene lost 0 bases and the J gene lost 5 bases, with 14 bases spanning the gap. Germline V gene lookup returns CDR1 SGHKS and CDR2 YYEKEE (reference sequence). CDR3 sequence: CASSLGGQGLYGYTF. The CDR3 DNA follows: TGTGCCAGCAGCTTGGGCGGCCAGGGGCTGTATGGCTACACCTTC.

The chain is built from TRBV27 and TRBJ1-2; 8 bases fit TRBD1. Losses at the gene ends were 3 bases for V and 7 bases for J; bases not matched to a gene: 10. Germline assignment: CDR1 MNHEY and CDR2 SMNVEV (reference sequence). The CDR3 spans 15 residues. The DNA of the CDR3 is TGTGCCAGCAGTTTTTCGCAGGGGGCACTCAGTGGCTACACCTTC. Residues: CASSFSQGALSGYTF.

The chain recombines TRBV7-9 with TRBJ2-7; 7 nucleotides agree with TRBD1. This CDR3 has 15 residues. Germline CDR1 is SEHNR and CDR2 is FQNEAQ (reference sequence). V shed 4 bases and J 0 bases; nucleotides not matched to a gene: 6. CDR3 amino acids: CASSSSGDSSYEQYF. Written as DNA, the CDR3 is TGTGCCAGCAGCTCCTCAGGGGACAGCTCCTACGAGCAGTACTTC.

The chain carries TRBV30 and TRBJ2-1, with TRBD2 matching over 7 bases. V shed 8 bases and J 6 bases; nucleotides not matched to a gene: 10. Germline CDR1 is GTSNPN and CDR2 is SVGIG (reference sequence). The CDR3 extends over 13 amino acids. CDR3 loop: CAGEASGSNEQFF. The CDR3 DNA reads as TGTGCCGGCGAAGCTAGCGGTTCCAATGAGCAGTTCTTC.

This sequence joins TRBV6-1 and TRBJ2-7; 8 bases map to TRBD1. V lost 5 bases, J lost 3 bases, and 3 bases stayed unmatched. The CDR3 consists of 13 residues. The germline V gene encodes CDR1 MNHNS and CDR2 SASEGT. CDR3 region: CASSRQGYYEQYF. The DNA for the CDR3 is TGTGCCAGCAGTCGACAGGGGTACTACGAGCAGTACTTC.

This clone was counted only a few times. The chain combines TRBV4-1 with TRBJ2-1, with TRBD1 identical over 9 bases. CDR3 length equals 13 residues. Germline-derived CDR1 and CDR2 are MGHRA and YSYEKL. V was pared by 3 bases and J by 15 bases, with 9 bases of the junction left unmatched. In DNA form, the CDR3 reads TGCGCCAGCAGCCAGGCTCCGGGACAGGGTCTGTTCTTC. Amino acids: CASSQAPGQGLFF.

This clone was seen a handful of times. The rearrangement uses TRBV5-6 and TRBJ2-1; 8 nucleotides match TRBD2. Germline V CDR1 and CDR2: SGHDT, YYEEEE. J lost 1 base, V lost 0 bases, and 0 bases had no gene match. The CDR3 extends over 15 amino acids. CDR3 nucleotide sequence: TGTGCCAGCAGCTTGGAGCGGGAGTCCTACAATGAGCAGTTCTTC. It encodes CASSLERESYNEQFF.

J is TRBJ1-2 and V is TRBV4-2, with D tentatively TRBD1 (6 bases). The CDR3 covers 14 residues. V was trimmed by 1 base and J by 8 bases, leaving 14 bases between them. Per germline, CDR1 LGHNA and CDR2 YNFKEQ. In DNA, the CDR3 is TGTGCCAGCAGCCAAGGGCAGGACAGTCCCGGCTACACCTTC. This codes for CASSQGQDSPGYTF.

The chain combines TRBV19 with TRBJ1-4; 7 bases fit TRBD1. Trimming cost V 5 bases and J 6 bases; bases outside gene matches: 6. Germline V CDR1 and CDR2: LNHDA, SQIVND (reference sequence). The CDR3 consists of 14 residues. The CDR3, as DNA: TGTGCCAGTAGTTTTCGACAGGGTGATGAAAAACTGTTTTTT. It codes for CASSFRQGDEKLFF.

The chain recombines TRBV25-1 with TRBJ1-1, with D possibly TRBD1 on 6 matching bases. The CDR3 sequence is 15 residues long. Trimming took 3 bases from V and 6 from J, leaving 17 bases between them. Looked up from germline, CDR1 is MGHDK and CDR2 is SYGVNS. CDR3: CASSDAYREIAEAFF. The DNA for the CDR3 is TGTGCCAGCAGTGACGCATACAGGGAAATCGCTGAAGCTTTCTTT.

V is TRBV5-6 and J is TRBJ2-4; 9 nucleotides agree with TRBD1. Germline V gene sequence: CDR1 SGHDT, CDR2 YYEEEE. This CDR3 has 15 residues. Germline trimming cut 4 bases from V and 8 bases from J; bases unmatched to any gene: 10. CDR3 region: CASSQAGQGSHIQYF. The DNA of the CDR3 is TGTGCCAGCAGCCAAGCGGGACAGGGCTCGCACATTCAGTACTTC.

The rearrangement joins TRBV6-1 to TRBJ2-5; 10 bases map to TRBD1. Germline V gene sequence: CDR1 MNHNS, CDR2 SASEGT. The trim removed 0 bases at V and 4 bases at J, leaving 2 bases unmatched. This CDR3 spans 15 amino acids. CDR3 region: CASSEATGGAETQYF. The CDR3 nucleotides read TGTGCCAGCAGTGAAGCGACAGGGGGCGCAGAGACCCAGTACTTC.

This clone was counted between two and nine times. The V and J genes are TRBV4-1 and TRBJ1-6, with D possibly being TRBD1 (6 bases). Germline assignment: CDR1 MGHRA and CDR2 YSYEKL. The CDR3 spans 16 residues. The V gene lost 0 bases and the J gene lost 10 bases, with 16 bases spanning the gap. For the CDR3, the DNA is TGCGCCAGCAGCCAAGATGGGTACAGGGTGGAATCACCCCTCCACTTT. Translating gives CASSQDGYRVESPLHF.

The V call is TRBV9, the J call TRBJ1-6; 8 bases agree with TRBD1. V was pared by 0 bases and J by 7 bases, with 6 bases of the junction left unmatched. Germline CDR1 reads SGDLS; CDR2 reads YYNGEE. The CDR3 is 16 residues long. The DNA for the CDR3 is TGTGCCAGCAGCGTAGCCGACAGGGGTGGGAATTCACCCCTCCACTTT. It encodes CASSVADRGGNSPLHF.

Only a few counts were recorded for this clone. V is TRBV5-6 and J is TRBJ2-7; TRBD2 aligns across 7 bases. In germline, CDR1 is SGHDT, CDR2 YYEEEE. This CDR3 contains 15 residues. V lost 2 bases and J lost 3; bases outside the gene matches: 8. CDR3 in amino acids: CASSFWGGSFYEQYF. CDR3 coding DNA: TGTGCCAGCAGCTTTTGGGGAGGGTCCTTCTACGAGCAGTACTTC.

The chain recombines TRBV7-9 with TRBJ1-2; D is undetermined. The CDR3 has 16 residues. CDR1 is SEHNR, CDR2 FQNEAQ, per germline (reference sequence). V was cut by 0 bases and J by 3 bases, with 14 bases left in between. This chain's CDR3 is CASSLAGGFGDYGYTF. The DNA for the CDR3 is TGTGCCAGCAGCTTAGCCGGCGGGTTTGGGGACTATGGCTACACCTTC.

This clone was recorded a few times. This chain links TRBV11-2 with TRBJ2-1; TRBD2 matches at 8 bases. The junction had 5 bases not matched to a gene; V was cut back by 3 bases and J by 1 base. Germline CDR1 is SGHAT and CDR2 is FQNNGV. CDR3 size: 16 residues. The CDR3 nucleotides are TGTGCCAGCAGCTTGCGGGAGGATAAGTCCTACAATGAGCAGTTCTTC. This encodes CASSLREDKSYNEQFF.